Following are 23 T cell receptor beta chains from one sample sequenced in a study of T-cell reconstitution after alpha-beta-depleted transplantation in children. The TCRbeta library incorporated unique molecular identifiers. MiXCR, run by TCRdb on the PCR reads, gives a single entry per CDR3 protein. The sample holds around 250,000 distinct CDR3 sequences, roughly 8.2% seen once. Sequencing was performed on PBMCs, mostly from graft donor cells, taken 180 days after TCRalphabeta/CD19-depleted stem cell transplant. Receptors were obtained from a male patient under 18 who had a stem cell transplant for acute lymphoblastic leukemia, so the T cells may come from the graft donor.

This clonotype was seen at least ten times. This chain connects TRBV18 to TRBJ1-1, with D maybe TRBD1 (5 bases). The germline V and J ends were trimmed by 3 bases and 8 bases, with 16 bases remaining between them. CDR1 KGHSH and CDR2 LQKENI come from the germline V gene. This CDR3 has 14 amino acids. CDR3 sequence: CASSPEQVKGEAFF. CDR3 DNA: TGTGCCAGCTCACCCGAGCAGGTGAAGGGGGAAGCTTTCTTT.

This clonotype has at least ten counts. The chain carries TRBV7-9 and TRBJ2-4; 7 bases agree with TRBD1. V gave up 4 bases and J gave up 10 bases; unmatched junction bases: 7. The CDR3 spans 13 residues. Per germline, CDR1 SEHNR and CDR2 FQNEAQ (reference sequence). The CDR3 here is CASSSGTDPIQYF. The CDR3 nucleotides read TGTGCCAGCAGCTCCGGGACAGATCCTATTCAGTACTTC.

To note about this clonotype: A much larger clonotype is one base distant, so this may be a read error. CDR3 sequence: CARSLTGLSYEQYF. In DNA form, the CDR3 reads TGTGCCAGGAGTTTGACAGGGCTCTCCTACGAGCAGTACTTC. The genes are TRBV28 and TRBJ2-7; TRBD1 matches 7 bases. The CDR3 covers 14 residues. In germline, CDR1 is MDHEN, CDR2 SYDVKM.

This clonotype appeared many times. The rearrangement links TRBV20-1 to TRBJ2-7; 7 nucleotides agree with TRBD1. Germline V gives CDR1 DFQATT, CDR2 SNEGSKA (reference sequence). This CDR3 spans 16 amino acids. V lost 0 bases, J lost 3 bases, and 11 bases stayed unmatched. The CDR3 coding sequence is TGCAGTGCTAGAGATCGCGACAGGGCAGAGATCTACGAGCAGTACTTC. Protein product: CSARDRDRAEIYEQYF.

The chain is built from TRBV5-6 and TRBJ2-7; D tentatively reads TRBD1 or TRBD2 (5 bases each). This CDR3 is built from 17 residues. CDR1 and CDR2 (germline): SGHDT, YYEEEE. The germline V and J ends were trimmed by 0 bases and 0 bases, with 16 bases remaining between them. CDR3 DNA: TGTGCCAGCAGCTTGGCGCCCGGGACGTACGCCTCCTACGAGCAGTACTTC. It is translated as CASSLAPGTYASYEQYF.

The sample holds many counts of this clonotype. CDR3 sequence (DNA): TGCGCCAGCAGCCAAGCTCCGACGGGGTTCACAGATACGCAGTATTTT. Protein: CASSQAPTGFTDTQYF. The chain recombines TRBV4-1 with TRBJ2-3, with D perhaps matching TRBD2 (5 bases). In germline, CDR1 is MGHRA, CDR2 YSYEKL. CDR3 size: 16 residues. Trimming cost V 1 base and J 2 bases, with 13 bases left between them.

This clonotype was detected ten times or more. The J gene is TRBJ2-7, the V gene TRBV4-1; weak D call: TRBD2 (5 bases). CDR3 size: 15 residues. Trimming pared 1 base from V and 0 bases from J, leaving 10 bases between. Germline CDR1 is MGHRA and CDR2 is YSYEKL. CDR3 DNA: TGCGCCAGCAGCCAAGGGGTAACTAGCTCCTACGAGCAGTACTTC. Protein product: CASSQGVTSSYEQYF.

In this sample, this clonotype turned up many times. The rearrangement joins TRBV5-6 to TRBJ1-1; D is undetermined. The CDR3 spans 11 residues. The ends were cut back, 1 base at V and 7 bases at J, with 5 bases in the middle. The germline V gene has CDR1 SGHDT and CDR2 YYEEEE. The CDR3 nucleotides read TGTGCCAGCAGCTTGCACCTTGAAGCTTTCTTT. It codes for CASSLHLEAFF.

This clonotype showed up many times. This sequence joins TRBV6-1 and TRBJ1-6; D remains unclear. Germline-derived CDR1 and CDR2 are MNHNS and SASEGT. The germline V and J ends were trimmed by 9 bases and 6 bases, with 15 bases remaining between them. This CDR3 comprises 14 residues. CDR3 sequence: CASGWGAGNSPLHF. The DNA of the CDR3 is TGTGCCAGTGGGTGGGGTGCTGGTAATTCACCCCTCCACTTT.

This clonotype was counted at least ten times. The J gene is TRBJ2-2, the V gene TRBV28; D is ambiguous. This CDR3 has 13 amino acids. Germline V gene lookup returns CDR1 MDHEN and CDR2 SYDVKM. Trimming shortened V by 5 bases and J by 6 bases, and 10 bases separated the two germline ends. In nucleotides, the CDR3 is TGTGCCAGCAGTACCCCCAATTCCGGGGAGCTGTTTTTT. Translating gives CASSTPNSGELFF.

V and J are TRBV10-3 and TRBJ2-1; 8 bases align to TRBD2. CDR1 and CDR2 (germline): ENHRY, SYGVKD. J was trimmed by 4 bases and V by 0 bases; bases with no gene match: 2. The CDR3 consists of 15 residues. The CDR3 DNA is TGTGCCATCAGTGAGTCCACTAGCGGTTACAATGAGCAGTTCTTC. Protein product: CAISESTSGYNEQFF.

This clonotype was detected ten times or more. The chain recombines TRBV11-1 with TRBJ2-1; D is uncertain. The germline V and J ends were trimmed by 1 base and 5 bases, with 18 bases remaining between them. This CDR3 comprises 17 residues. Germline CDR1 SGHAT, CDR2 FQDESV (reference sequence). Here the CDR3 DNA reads TGTGCCAGCAGCTTAGGGGTATTTAGTCCCCTAAACAATGAGCAGTTCTTC. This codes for CASSLGVFSPLNNEQFF.

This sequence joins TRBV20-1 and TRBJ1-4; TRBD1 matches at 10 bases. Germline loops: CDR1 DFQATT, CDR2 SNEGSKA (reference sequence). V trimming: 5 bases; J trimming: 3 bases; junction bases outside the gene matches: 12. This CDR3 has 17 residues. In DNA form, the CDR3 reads TGCAGTGCTCCATCAATGGGGACAGGGGCCTCTAATGAAAAACTGTTTTTT. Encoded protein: CSAPSMGTGASNEKLFF.

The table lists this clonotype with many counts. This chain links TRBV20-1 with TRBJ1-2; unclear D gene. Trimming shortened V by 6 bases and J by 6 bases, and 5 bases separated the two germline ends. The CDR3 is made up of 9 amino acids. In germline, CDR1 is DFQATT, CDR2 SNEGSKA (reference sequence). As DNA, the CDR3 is TGCAGTGCCATGCATGGCTACACCTTC. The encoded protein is CSAMHGYTF.

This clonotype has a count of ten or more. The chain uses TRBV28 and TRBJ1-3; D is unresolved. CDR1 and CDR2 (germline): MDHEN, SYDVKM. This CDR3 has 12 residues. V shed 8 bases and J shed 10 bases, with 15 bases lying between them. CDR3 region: CASWVHPGTIYF. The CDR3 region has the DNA TGTGCCAGCTGGGTACATCCCGGGACCATATATTTT.

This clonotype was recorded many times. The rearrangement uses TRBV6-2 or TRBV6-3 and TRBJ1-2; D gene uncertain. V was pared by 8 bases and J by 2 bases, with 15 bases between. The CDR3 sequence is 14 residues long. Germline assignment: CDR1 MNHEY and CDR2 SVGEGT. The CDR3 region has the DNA TGTGCCAGCCATAACGGTGGACGGAACTATGGCTACACCTTC. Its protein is CASHNGGRNYGYTF.

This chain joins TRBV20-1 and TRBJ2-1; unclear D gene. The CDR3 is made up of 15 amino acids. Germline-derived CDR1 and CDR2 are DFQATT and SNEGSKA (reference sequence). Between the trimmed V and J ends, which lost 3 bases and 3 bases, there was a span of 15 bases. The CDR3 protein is CSASGLGRYYNEQFF. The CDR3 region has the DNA TGCAGTGCTAGTGGGTTGGGCAGATACTACAATGAGCAGTTCTTC.

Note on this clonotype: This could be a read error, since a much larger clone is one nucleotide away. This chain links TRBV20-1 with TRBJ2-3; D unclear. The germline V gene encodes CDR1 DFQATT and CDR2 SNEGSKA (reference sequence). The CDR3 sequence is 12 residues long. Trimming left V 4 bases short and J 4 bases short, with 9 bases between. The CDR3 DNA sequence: TGCAGTGCTATAGGGCTTTCAGATACGCAGTATTTT. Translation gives CSAIGLSDTQYF.

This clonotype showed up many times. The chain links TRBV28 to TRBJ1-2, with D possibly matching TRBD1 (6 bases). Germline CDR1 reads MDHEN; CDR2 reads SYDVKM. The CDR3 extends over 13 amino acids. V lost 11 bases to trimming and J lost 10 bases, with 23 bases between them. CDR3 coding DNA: TGTGCCCTAGGATGGGGGCGGGGTGGTGTCTACACCTTC. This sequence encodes CALGWGRGGVYTF.

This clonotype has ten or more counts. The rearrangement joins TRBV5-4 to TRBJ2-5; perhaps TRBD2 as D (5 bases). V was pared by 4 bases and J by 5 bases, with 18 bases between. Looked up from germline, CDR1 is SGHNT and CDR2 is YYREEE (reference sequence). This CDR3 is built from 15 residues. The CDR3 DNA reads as TGTGCCAGCAGCGCGGCGGGCCTCGGCGGGGAGACCCAGTACTTC. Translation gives CASSAAGLGGETQYF.

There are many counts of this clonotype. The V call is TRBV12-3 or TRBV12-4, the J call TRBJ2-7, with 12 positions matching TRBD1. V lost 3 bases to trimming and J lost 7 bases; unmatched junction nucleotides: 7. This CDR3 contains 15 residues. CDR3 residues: CASSFTGQGAGEQYF. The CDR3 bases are TGTGCCAGCAGTTTTACGGGACAGGGGGCAGGAGAGCAGTACTTC.

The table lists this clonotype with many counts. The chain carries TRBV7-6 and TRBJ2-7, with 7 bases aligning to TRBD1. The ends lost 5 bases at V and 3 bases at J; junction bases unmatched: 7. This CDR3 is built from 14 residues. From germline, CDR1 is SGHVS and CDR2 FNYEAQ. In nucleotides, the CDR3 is TGTGCCAGCAGCCCTAGCTGGGACAGCTACGAGCAGTACTTC. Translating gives CASSPSWDSYEQYF.

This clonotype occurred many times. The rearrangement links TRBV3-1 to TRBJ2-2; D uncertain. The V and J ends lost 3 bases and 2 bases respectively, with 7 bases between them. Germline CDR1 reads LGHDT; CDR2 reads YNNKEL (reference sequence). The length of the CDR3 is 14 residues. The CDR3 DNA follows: TGTGCCAGCAGCCATGGGGAAAACACCGGGGAGCTGTTTTTT. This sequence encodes CASSHGENTGELFF.